This T cell receptor (beta chain) was captured in a study of shared clonotypes between healthy human individuals. Regarding this clone: No antigen is known for it.

The study's findings and limits: It was observed that roughly 5% of naive CD4 clonotypes were shared across several donors. Larger estimated richness was generally recorded for naive subsets relative to memory subsets.

The method was immunoSEQ multiplex PCR; TCRdb's version includes in-frame clones alone and lacks a portion of them. The sample records 550,000 to 800,000 clones, roughly 88% being singletons. Trimming left V 0 bases short and J 2 bases short, with 9 bases between. Germline loops: CDR1 SGDLS, CDR2 YYNGEE. The CDR3 spans 14 residues. The receptor comes from a man between 18 and 29 years old in good health. Some clones in this sample may be carry-over from other donors' samples. The J gene is TRBJ2-7, the V gene TRBV9; tentatively, D is TRBD2 (5 bases). Sequenced: memory CD8+ T cells from PBMCs. Subset specified: CD45RO+ cells pooled with CCR7-negative TemRA cells. The chain's CDR3 is CASSVEPAAYEQYF. CDR3 nucleotide sequence: TGTGCCAGCAGCGTAGAACCAGCGGCCTACGAGCAGTACTTC.